The 6 T cell receptor beta chains given below trace back to one sample, sequenced in a study of cytomegalovirus exposure and HLA in healthy donors (dated by TCRdb to between 2016 and 2019). The method behind the library was the immunoSEQ multiplex PCR assay. Imported from immuneACCESS, the table was reduced by TCRdb to in-frame sequences with V and J called. These copies leave out some clones; in studies compared against another copy, an unresolved V gene accounts for under half, and the cause of the remainder is not known. The sample includes 150,000 to 200,000 clones, with approximately 89% observed a single time. Roughly 7% of the sample is in the top ten clones. Sequencing input: PBMCs. The receptors come from a man between 25 and 39 years old in good health and CMV-seropositive.

V usage is TRBV29-1 and J usage is TRBJ1-2; 12 bases fit TRBD1. The CDR3 sequence is 13 residues long. Trimming removed 7 bases from V and 7 bases from J; junction bases left unmatched: 7. CDR1 and CDR2 from the germline V gene are SQVTM and ANQGSEA. CDR3 sequence reads: CSGGQGALSGYTF. The CDR3 DNA follows: TGCAGCGGGGGACAGGGGGCCTTATCTGGCTACACCTTC.

V usage is TRBV28 and J usage is TRBJ1-1; maybe TRBD1 (5 bases). This CDR3 has 13 residues. Germline V gene lookup returns CDR1 MDHEN and CDR2 SYDVKM. The germline V and J ends were trimmed by 11 bases and 0 bases, with 13 bases remaining between them. CDR3 amino acids: CALQKGVNTEAFF. In DNA, the CDR3 is TGTGCCTTACAAAAAGGGGTGAACACTGAAGCTTTCTTT.

This chain joins TRBV29-1 and TRBJ1-5, with D maybe TRBD1 (5 bases). Trimming shortened V by 5 bases and J by 4 bases, and 21 bases separated the two germline ends. The CDR3 consists of 16 residues. CDR1 is SQVTM, CDR2 ANQGSEA, per germline. The DNA for the CDR3 is TGCAGCGTTATTCTCAAACTCTCGGGGCCAAATCAGCCCCAGCATTTT. Translation gives CSVILKLSGPNQPQHF.

V and J are TRBV2 and TRBJ2-3, with 7 nucleotides matching TRBD1. The V segment lost 2 bases and the J segment 1 base; nucleotides outside the gene matches: 0. The germline V gene has CDR1 SNHLY and CDR2 FYNNEI. This CDR3 is built from 14 residues. CDR3 DNA sequence: TGTGCCAGCAGTGAACAGGGGGGCACAGATACGCAGTATTTT. It translates to CASSEQGGTDTQYF. Complete variable domain (other parts from reference TRBV2 and TRBJ2-3): EPEVTQTPSHQVTQMGQEVILRCVPISNHLYFYWYRQILGQKVEFLVSFYNNEISEKSEIFDDQFSVERPDGSNFTLKIRSTKLEDSAMYFCASSEQGGTDTQYFGPGTRLTVL.

The chain uses TRBV7-2 and TRBJ2-7; no reliable D call. The germline V gene encodes CDR1 SGHTA and CDR2 FQGNSA. There are 12 residues in the CDR3. With 5 bases removed from V and 3 bases from J, the gap between germline ends came to 8 bases. For the CDR3, the DNA is TGTGCCAGCAGCCCGACAAACTACGAGCAGTACTTC. Amino acids: CASSPTNYEQYF.

The table lists this clone with many counts. The CDR3 spells CVTGTLSYEQYF. The DNA for the CDR3 is TGTGTCACCGGGACACTTTCCTACGAGCAGTACTTC. This chain joins TRBV28 and TRBJ2-7, with a tentative D call TRBD1 (6 bases). Germline loops: CDR1 MDHEN, CDR2 SYDVKM. This CDR3 has 12 amino acids.